This T cell receptor (beta chain) was recorded in a study of T cell responses to AZD1222 COVID-19 vaccine (dated by TCRdb to about 2021). Study-level background: TCR sequencing was performed for 233 trial participants, of whom 200 to 220 were given two doses of AZD1222 and around 26 were given two doses of MenACWY control vaccine. Enrollment into the trials was organized by age into subgroups of 18-55, 56-69 and 70-plus years, and those subgroups contained approximately 160, 26 and 62 TCR-sequenced participants, respectively. Study-wide conclusions, independent of this receptor: Because no samples from the day 14 peak response were available, repertoires could be characterized only after the peak T cell response. CD4 TCRs associated with the vaccine covered the entire spike protein, and the dominant responses were in regions 160-218 and 743-854. Spike-specific TCR breadth and depth rose significantly after two AZD1222 doses compared with day 0 and with MenACWY recipients. Most participants were white British and females outnumbered males, and the authors suggested that clonal diversity may have been underestimated. The 56-69-year group was small, and its depth increase did not reach significance, likely because of low power. Reportedly, close to half of the unique spike-specific TCRs recognized epitopes lying outside the regions that are mutated in the B.1.351 and B.1.1.7 variants. Only five or six AZD1222 recipients were SARS-CoV-2 seropositive at baseline, limiting conclusions about previously exposed vaccinees.

The CDR3 regions of human TCRbeta chains were analyzed by immunosequencing. The authors' pipeline ran thus. TCRs in the repertoires were matched against a reference library of SARS-CoV-2-specific TCRs that had been generated with the MIRA antigen-specificity platform. Breadth was defined as the fraction of unique TCRs that were SARS-CoV-2-associated. Depth was defined as the fraction of total T cells that were SARS-CoV-2-associated. Using the MIRA data, each spike-specific TCR was assigned both to the spike region to which the TCR was reactive and to a CD4 or CD8 class. Log10-transformed breadth and depth values were compared by one-way ANOVA with Sidak's multiple comparisons tests. Drawn from immuneACCESS, this table holds only the in-frame rearrangements with V and J called that TCRdb kept. Clones are partly lost; checked studies trace under half to an unresolved V gene and leave the rest unexplained. V and J calls plus clone size are reproduced from that table; the DNA served to infer D and trimming. The sample data list 86,000 or so clones, and about nine tenths of these were observed just once. The top ten constitute about 7.1% of the sample.

Sample time point, as interpreted from the label and publication: about 28 days (+/-7) after the second vaccine dose. Because spike-specific TCR depth and breadth did not differ between the two schedules, AZD1222 recipients who got a second dose at roughly 4 weeks were pooled with those who got a second dose at roughly 12 weeks. Samples from vaccinated people were obtained from the UK trials COV001 and COV002, which included a single-blind randomized controlled phase 2/3 trial of AZD1222 (ChAdOx1 nCoV-19) in healthy adults. Trial participant PBMC samples were collected at day 0 and day 28 after the second dose for TCRbeta chain sequencing. In its sample, this clone was seen a few times. It lacks a known antigen. It has no much larger one-base neighbor in the sample; base qualities were not kept. The CDR3, cysteine through phenylalanine, is 14 amino acids long. CDR3 DNA is the only sequence kept; it has 42 bases, read in frame from the first base. The germline V gene specifies MNHEY as CDR1 and SVGAGI as CDR2. The germline ends are 6 bases apart after V is trimmed by 0 bases and J by 1 base.

The clonotype comes from an adult who received the AZD1222 COVID-19 vaccine. Recombination joined TRBV6-5 with TRBJ1-1; the D gene is unclear. The sequenced sample was peripheral blood, obtained 28 days after the second AZD1222 dose. The CDR3 has the sequence CASSYSIRNTEAFF. The nucleotide sequence is given as TGTGCCAGCAGTTACTCGATCAGGAACACTGAAGCTTTCTTT.